One sample yielded the 9 T cell receptor beta chains listed below, sequenced in a study of molecular identifiers for immune sequencing clone quantification. TCRdb re-analysed the PCR reads in MiXCR, keeping a single row per CDR3 protein. The data contain around 460,000 distinct CDR3 sequences, less than 30% of them seen just once; the ten biggest clones take up around 0.78%. Source material: naive CD8+ T cells from blood, with Jurkat cell RNA spiked in. Regarding subset: FACS-sorted CD8+CD4-CCR7+CD45RA+ naive T cells. These receptors were collected from a human donor in good health. Some libraries in this study had Jurkat cell RNA spiked in.

As regards this clonotype: A single base separates this from a much larger clone, so it may be a read error. The chain couples TRBV6-2 or TRBV6-3 to TRBJ1-1; D is unresolved. The length of the CDR3 is 13 residues. Per germline, CDR1 MNHEY and CDR2 SVGEGT. Trimming removed 5 bases at V and 6 bases at J, with 13 bases between. The CDR3 DNA is TGTGCCAGCAGTGGACGACGGGCCGCTGAAGCTTTCTTT. This encodes CASSGRRAAEAFF.

This clonotype was picked up many times. V is TRBV19 and J is TRBJ2-2, with 10 nucleotides matching TRBD1. The CDR3 spans 16 residues. V shed 4 bases and J 3 bases; nucleotides not matched to a gene: 5. Germline assignment: CDR1 LNHDA and CDR2 SQIVND (reference sequence). For the CDR3, the DNA is TGTGCCAGTAGTAACCGGGACAGGGGATACACCGGGGAGCTGTTTTTT. It yields the protein CASSNRDRGYTGELFF. The variable domain in full, completed from reference TRBV19 and TRBJ2-2, reads DGGITQSPKYLFRKEGQNVTLSCEQNLNHDAMYWYRQDPGQGLRLIYYSQIVNDFQKGDIAEGYSVSREKKESFPLTVTSAQKNPTAFYLCASSNRDRGYTGELFFGEGSRLTVL.

The chain combines TRBV4-1 with TRBJ1-2; D remains ambiguous. The CDR3 length is 13 residues. Germline CDR1 reads MGHRA; CDR2 reads YSYEKL. Trimming removed 1 base from V and 5 bases from J, with 8 bases in between. CDR3 amino acids: CASSQGIQYGYTF. In nucleotides, the CDR3 is TGCGCCAGCAGCCAAGGCATACAGTATGGCTACACCTTC.

A few counts support this clonotype. V usage is TRBV28 and J usage is TRBJ2-4; 8 bases match TRBD1. V lost 1 base to trimming and J lost 12 bases; unmatched junction nucleotides: 8. The germline V gene encodes CDR1 MDHEN and CDR2 SYDVKM. The CDR3 loop spans 14 amino acids. This CDR3 is CASSLFTGGKAQYF. The CDR3 DNA is TGTGCCAGCAGTTTATTTACAGGGGGAAAAGCTCAGTACTTC.

In this sample, this clonotype turned up a few times. The chain joins TRBV20-1 to TRBJ2-1; D remains ambiguous. Germline V gene sequence: CDR1 DFQATT, CDR2 SNEGSKA (reference sequence). The length of the CDR3 is 15 residues. Trimming stripped 0 bases from V and 2 bases from J, with 11 bases between. The CDR3 nucleotides are TGCAGTGCTAGAGATGTTACAGCCCCCTACAATGAGCAGTTCTTC. It yields the protein CSARDVTAPYNEQFF.

This clonotype was recorded only once. A much larger clone differs by one base, so this may be a read error. The chain links TRBV7-7 to TRBJ2-7; D could derive from TRBD1 or TRBD2 (6 bases each). V was clipped by 5 bases and J by 2 bases, with 10 bases between them. The CDR3 runs 13 residues. Germline CDR1 reads SSHAT; CDR2 reads FNYEAQ (reference sequence). CDR3 region: CASSAGHPYEQYF. The CDR3, as DNA: TGTGCCAGCAGCGCGGGACACCCCTACGAGCAGTACTTC.

This clonotype occurred a few times. CDR3 sequence (DNA): TGTGCCAGCAGTGATGGTAGCGGGTACACAGATACGCAGTATTTT. As protein: CASSDGSGYTDTQYF. The V gene is TRBV6-1, the J gene TRBJ2-3; 7 bases match TRBD2. The V gene's germline CDR1 is MNHNS and CDR2 SASEGT. V lost 3 bases, J lost 2 bases, and 5 bases stayed unmatched. This CDR3 contains 15 residues.

Worth noting for this clonotype: The junction shows a germline mismatch at one end, possibly a read error. The chain links TRBV23-1 to TRBJ2-7; D possibly uses TRBD1 or TRBD2 (5 bases each). TRBV23-1 is marked as an open reading frame, function uncertain. This CDR3 is 15 amino acids long. This chain's CDR3 is CASSQSSKGRSEQCF. As DNA, the CDR3 is TGCGCCAGCAGTCAATCATCGAAGGGACGGAGTGAGCAGTGCTTC.

Remarks on this clonotype: A read error may explain this, as a much larger clone is one base away. The J gene is TRBJ1-3, the V gene TRBV5-6, with D unclear. CDR3 length: 12 amino acids. The germline V gene encodes CDR1 SGHDT and CDR2 YYEEEE. The CDR3 here is CASSSSGNAIYF. CDR3 nucleotides: TGTGCCAGCAGCTCCAGTGGAAACGCCATATATTTT.